A single sample gave rise to the 21 T cell receptor beta chains below, sequenced in a study of cytomegalovirus exposure and HLA in healthy donors. Primers for the PCR totalled 60 Vbeta and 13 Jbeta. Data came from immunoSEQ multiplex PCR; TCRdb stores just in-frame clones and leaves some out. In the table there are about 120,000 clones, 70% to 80% of which are singletons. What was sequenced was PBMCs. These receptors came from a woman aged 40 to 49 in good health and CMV-seropositive.

The chain recombines TRBV18 with TRBJ1-1; D unresolved. The V and J ends lost 0 bases and 0 bases respectively, with 8 bases between them. The CDR3 contains 15 residues. CDR1 KGHSH and CDR2 LQKENI come from the germline V gene. CDR3 DNA sequence: TGTGCCAGCTCACCACCGACGGGAATGAACACTGAAGCTTTCTTT. This encodes CASSPPTGMNTEAFF.

This sequence joins TRBV7-9 and TRBJ2-1; D is uncertain. CDR1 is SEHNR and CDR2 is FQNEAQ in the germline V gene (reference sequence). Trimming shortened V by 0 bases and J by 4 bases, and 10 bases separated the two germline ends. This CDR3 has 15 amino acids. In DNA form, the CDR3 reads TGTGCCAGCAGCTTAGCGCTGGCTAGTTACAATGAGCAGTTCTTC. This codes for CASSLALASYNEQFF.

The rearrangement uses TRBV18 and TRBJ2-1, with 7 bases matching TRBD2. Germline V gives CDR1 KGHSH, CDR2 LQKENI. The CDR3 is made up of 15 amino acids. Unmatched junction bases numbered 12, after V lost 6 bases and J lost 7 bases. The CDR3 DNA follows: TGTGCCAGCTCCCCGACTAGCCCGGGGTCAAATGAGCAGTTCTTC. Protein sequence: CASSPTSPGSNEQFF. The whole variable domain, filled in from reference TRBV18 and TRBJ2-1, reads NAGVMQNPRHLVRRRGQEARLRCSPMKGHSHVYWYRQLPEEGLKFMVYLQKENIIDESGMPKERFSAEFPKEGPSILRIQQVVRGDSAAYFCASSPTSPGSNEQFFGPGTRLTVL.

This clone was found once. The chain is built from TRBV7-8 and TRBJ2-5; 10 nucleotides align to TRBD1. J lost 0 bases, V lost 4 bases, and 8 bases had no gene match. The CDR3 sequence is 17 residues long. Germline V CDR1 and CDR2: SGHVS, FQNEAQ. CDR3 loop: CASSYGDRGQYQETQYF. For the CDR3, the DNA is TGTGCCAGCAGCTATGGGGACAGGGGTCAGTACCAAGAGACCCAGTACTTC.

V gene TRBV30 combines with J gene TRBJ2-5, with 7 bases identical to TRBD1. V lost 2 bases to trimming and J lost 0 bases; unmatched junction nucleotides: 3. Germline assignment: CDR1 GTSNPN and CDR2 SVGIG (reference sequence). The CDR3 is made up of 14 amino acids. The CDR3 region has the DNA TGTGCCTGGAGTCTGGGGACAGACCAAGAGACCCAGTACTTC. It is translated as CAWSLGTDQETQYF.

The chain carries TRBV4-3 and TRBJ1-4, with TRBD1 identical over 7 bases. There are 13 residues in the CDR3. The junction had 7 bases not matched to a gene; V was cut back by 8 bases and J by 7 bases. CDR1 is LGHNA and CDR2 is YSLEER in the germline V gene. CDR3 region: CASARGAREKLFF. Written as DNA, the CDR3 is TGCGCCAGCGCCAGGGGGGCCCGTGAAAAACTGTTTTTT.

The chain has TRBV2 and TRBJ2-1, with D perhaps TRBD2 (6 bases). The V end was cut by 3 bases, the J end by 4 bases, with 16 bases between. Germline CDR1 SNHLY, CDR2 FYNNEI. The CDR3 loop spans 16 amino acids. The CDR3 DNA is TGTGCCAGCAGTGATGCCCAGGGAGGAAGATACAATGAGCAGTTCTTC. It encodes CASSDAQGGRYNEQFF.

The V and J genes are TRBV7-9 and TRBJ1-1, with 7 positions matching TRBD1. With V trimmed by 5 bases and J by 3 bases, 3 bases remained unmatched. This CDR3 contains 13 residues. CDR1 SEHNR and CDR2 FQNEAQ come from the germline V gene (reference sequence). In DNA form, the CDR3 reads TGTGCCAGCAGCCGACAGGGCTACACTGAAGCTTTCTTT. This sequence encodes CASSRQGYTEAFF.

This sequence joins TRBV7-9 and TRBJ2-1; 7 nucleotides match TRBD2. Germline-derived CDR1 and CDR2 are SEHNR and FQNEAQ (reference sequence). This CDR3 region has 18 residues. Losses at the gene ends were 4 bases for V and 6 bases for J; bases not matched to a gene: 18. The CDR3 DNA sequence: TGTGCCAGCAGCTCCCGCGAGCTCGGGACTATAGGGACCAATGAGCAGTTCTTC. It is translated as CASSSRELGTIGTNEQFF.

DNA for the CDR3: TGTGCCAGTAGTGGTGGGACTGGGTCCTACGAGCAGTACTTC. It codes for CASSGGTGSYEQYF. The J gene is TRBJ2-7, the V gene TRBV19; tentative D call: TRBD2 (6 bases). Trimming took 5 bases from V and 1 from J, leaving 12 bases between them. The CDR3 runs to 14 residues. Germline CDR1 and CDR2: LNHDA and SQIVND (reference sequence).

This chain uses TRBV6-1 with TRBJ1-1; D is possibly TRBD1 (6 bases). CDR1 MNHNS and CDR2 SASEGT come from the germline V gene. The CDR3 is 14 residues long. The V end lost 6 bases, the J end lost 1 base, and 12 bases lay between the germline ends. CDR3: CASRLGTTNTEAFF. CDR3 nucleotides: TGTGCCAGCAGACTAGGGACAACGAACACTGAAGCTTTCTTT.

This clone turned up a few times. The gene calls are TRBV6-5 and TRBJ1-1; no reliable D call. Germline assignment: CDR1 MNHEY and CDR2 SVGAGI. V was pared by 6 bases and J by 2 bases, with 10 bases between. CDR3 length: 13 amino acids. This chain's CDR3 is CASRTSENTEAFF. Here the CDR3 DNA reads TGTGCCAGCAGGACTAGCGAAAACACTGAAGCTTTCTTT.

This rearrangement joins TRBV5-1 to TRBJ1-1; D gene uncertain. V was clipped by 4 bases and J by 3 bases, with 10 bases between them. The CDR3 has 13 amino acids. Germline V lookup: CDR1 SGHRS, CDR2 YFSETQ. CDR3 nucleotide sequence: TGCGCCAGCAGCACTACAGCGGACACTGAAGCTTTCTTT. Translating it yields CASSTTADTEAFF.

This chain uses TRBV19 with TRBJ2-3; D perhaps matches TRBD1 (6 bases). V dropped 5 bases and J dropped 4 bases, with 10 bases sitting between them. This CDR3 contains 13 residues. Germline V gene data show CDR1 as LNHDA and CDR2 as SQIVND (reference sequence). CDR3 nucleotide sequence: TGTGCCAGTAGTGACAGGATCCCAGATACGCAGTATTTT. Translation: CASSDRIPDTQYF. The whole variable domain, filled in from reference TRBV19 and TRBJ2-3, reads DGGITQSPKYLFRKEGQNVTLSCEQNLNHDAMYWYRQDPGQGLRLIYYSQIVNDFQKGDIAEGYSVSREKKESFPLTVTSAQKNPTAFYLCASSDRIPDTQYFGPGTRLTVL.

The V call is TRBV2, the J call TRBJ2-7; maybe TRBD2 (6 bases). Germline CDR1 is SNHLY and CDR2 is FYNNEI. Between the trimmed V and J ends, which lost 3 bases and 5 bases, there was a span of 11 bases. The CDR3 is 13 amino acids. The CDR3 bases are TGTGCCAGCAGTGAGACTAGGGACGACGAGCAGTACTTC. Residues: CASSETRDDEQYF.

Only one count was recorded for this clone. The rearrangement uses TRBV9 and TRBJ1-2, with D maybe TRBD1 (5 bases). Trimming shortened V by 4 bases and J by 5 bases, and 21 bases separated the two germline ends. This CDR3 contains 16 residues. From germline, CDR1 is SGDLS and CDR2 YYNGEE. The CDR3 loop reads CASSLPGGTNNYGYTF. As DNA, the CDR3 is TGTGCCAGCAGCCTTCCCGGGGGGACCAACAATTATGGCTACACCTTC.

This chain connects TRBV29-1 to TRBJ2-1, with 9 bases that match TRBD2. Trimming took 7 bases from V and 6 from J; bases not matched to a gene: 4. The CDR3 has 12 residues. Looked up from germline, CDR1 is SQVTM and CDR2 is ANQGSEA. The CDR3 region has the DNA TGCAGCGCTCTGACTAGCGGCAATGAGCAGTTCTTC. Its protein is CSALTSGNEQFF.

The rearrangement links TRBV7-2 to TRBJ1-5; 11 bases map to TRBD1. This CDR3 comprises 14 residues. The ends lost 5 bases at V and 6 bases at J; junction bases unmatched: 3. Germline CDR1 SGHTA, CDR2 FQGNSA. In DNA form, the CDR3 reads TGTGCCAGCAGCCCCGGGACAGGGGGTCAGCCCCAGCATTTT. Translated: CASSPGTGGQPQHF.

The rearrangement links TRBV7-2 to TRBJ1-2, with TRBD1 identical over 7 bases. The CDR3 contains 13 residues. Looked up from germline, CDR1 is SGHTA and CDR2 is FQGNSA. The J segment lost 8 bases and the V segment lost 1 base, leaving 4 bases of the junction unmatched. The CDR3: CASSLDRGGGYTF. The CDR3 region has the DNA TGTGCCAGCAGCTTAGACAGGGGAGGAGGCTACACCTTC.

The CDR3: CASSSPAEGPQHF. The CDR3 DNA reads as TGTGCCAGCAGCTCCCCGGCTGAGGGGCCCCAGCATTTT. The chain employs TRBV7-2 and TRBJ1-5; D gene ambiguous. V lost 4 bases, J lost 9 bases, and 13 bases lay in between. Looked up from germline, CDR1 is SGHTA and CDR2 is FQGNSA. The length of the CDR3 is 13 residues.

The chain carries TRBV2 and TRBJ1-5, with 10 bases aligning to TRBD1. The V gene end was trimmed by 4 bases and the J gene end by 4 bases; junction bases not matched to a gene: 10. Germline CDR1 and CDR2: SNHLY and FYNNEI. This CDR3 spans 17 amino acids. Here the CDR3 reads CASSADRGRIGNQPQHF. The CDR3 DNA reads TGTGCCAGCAGTGCTGACAGGGGGCGCATTGGGAATCAGCCCCAGCATTTT.